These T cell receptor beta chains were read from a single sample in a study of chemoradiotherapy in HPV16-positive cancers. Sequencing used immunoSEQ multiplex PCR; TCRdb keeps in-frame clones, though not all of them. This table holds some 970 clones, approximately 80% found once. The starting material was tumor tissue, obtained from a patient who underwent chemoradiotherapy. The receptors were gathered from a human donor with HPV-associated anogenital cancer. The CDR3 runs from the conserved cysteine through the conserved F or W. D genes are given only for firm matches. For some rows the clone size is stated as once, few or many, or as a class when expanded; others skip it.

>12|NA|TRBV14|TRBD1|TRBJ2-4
TGTGCCAGCAGCCTAGACAGGGTTCTTCAGTACTTC
CASSLDRVLQYF
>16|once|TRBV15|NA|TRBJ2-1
TGTGCCACCAGCAGGCTAAAGGGTATAACCTACAATGAGCAGTTCTTC
CATSRLKGITYNEQFF
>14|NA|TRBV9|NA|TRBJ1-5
TGTGCCAGCAGCGTGGGAGATAGCAATCAGCCCCAGCATTTT
CASSVGDSNQPQHF
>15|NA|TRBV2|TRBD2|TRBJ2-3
TGTGCCAGCATGGTCGGGGGGGCCTCCACAGATACGCAGTATTTT
CASMVGGASTDTQYF
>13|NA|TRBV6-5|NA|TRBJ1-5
TGTGCCAGCAGCTACGACAGCAATCAGCCCCAGCATTTT
CASSYDSNQPQHF
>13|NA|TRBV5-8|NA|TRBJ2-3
TGTGCCAGCAGACCCGGGTTCACAGATACGCAGTATTTT
CASRPGFTDTQYF
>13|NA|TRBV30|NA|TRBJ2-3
TGTGCCTGGAGTGTTAAAGGGTCAGATACGCAGTATTTT
CAWSVKGSDTQYF
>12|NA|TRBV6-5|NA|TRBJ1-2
TGTGCCAGCAGTTACGTAGGGGGGGGCTACACCTTC
CASSYVGGGYTF
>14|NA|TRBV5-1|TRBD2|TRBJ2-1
TGCGCCAGCAGCAATCCTAGCGGGGGGAATGAGCAGTTCTTC
CASSNPSGGNEQFF
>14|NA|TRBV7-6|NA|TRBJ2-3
TGTGCCAGCAGCCCGTTCCTTAGCACAGATACGCAGTATTTT
CASSPFLSTDTQYF
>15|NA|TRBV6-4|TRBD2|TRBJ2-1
TGTGCCAGCAGTGTCCTAGCGGGGGGGCCGGATGAGCAGTTCTTC
CASSVLAGGPDEQFF
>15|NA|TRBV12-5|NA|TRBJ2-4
TGTGCTAGTGGTTTGGATCTGGGATCCAAAAACATTCAGTACTTC
CASGLDLGSKNIQYF
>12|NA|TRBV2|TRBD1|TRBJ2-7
TGTGCCAGCCGGGACAGGGGGGCCGAGCAGTACTTC
CASRDRGAEQYF